The source of this TCR beta chain is a study of yellow fever vaccine responses in identical twins (dated 2018 in TCRdb). With regard to the full study: In the study, vaccine-responding T cell clones were precisely tracked in identical twins.

The method behind the library was RT-PCR. Sequenced using an Illumina HiSeq 2500. Clones were called with MiXCR by TCRdb after fastp trimmed the public reads at Q25, and only in-frame beta chains were retained. Duplicate CDR3 protein sequences are folded into a single record with the most common DNA and genes. The sample table lists 9,000 to 13,000 distinct CDR3 sequences, around four fifths of them with a count of one. The ten largest clones add up to over 2% of the sample. Per the germline V gene, SGHNT is the CDR1 and YENEEA is the CDR2. A distance of 14 bases separates the germline ends of V and J, which lose 6 bases and 0 bases respectively. Spanning cysteine to phenylalanine, the CDR3 consists of 15 amino acids. Left in the record is the CDR3 DNA by itself, 45 bases read in frame from the first base. What the research found in general, with its limitations: The T cell response to vaccination in identical twins was reported by the authors to appear partly convergent and partly personalized.

Regarding this clonotype: Its antigen has not been determined. There are no base qualities to consult, and no much larger clone falls within one base.

The TCR was taken from a woman younger than 35 who received the yellow fever vaccine. Donor details come from another sample of the same person, matched by shared clones. The chain was built from TRBV11-3 and TRBJ2-5; the D gene is perhaps TRBD1, on 5 matching bases. The sample was T cells from blood (PBMCs), unsorted or a sorted subset (not recorded which), taken before or after yellow fever vaccination (not recorded which). The CDR3 here reads CASSQQGRYQETQYF. The sequenced DNA: TGTGCCAGCAGTCAGCAGGGTCGATACCAAGAGACCCAGTACTTC.